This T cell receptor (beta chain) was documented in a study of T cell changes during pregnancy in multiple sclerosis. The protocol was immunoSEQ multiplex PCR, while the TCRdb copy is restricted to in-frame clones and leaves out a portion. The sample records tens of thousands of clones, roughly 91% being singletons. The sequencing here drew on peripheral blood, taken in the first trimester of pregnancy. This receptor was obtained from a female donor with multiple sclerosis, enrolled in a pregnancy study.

The CDR3 sequence is CASSFTREPYEQYF. CDR3 nucleotides: TGTGCCAGCAGCTTCACTAGGGAGCCCTACGAGCAGTACTTC. The chain couples TRBV7-2 to TRBJ2-7; D possibly corresponds to TRBD2 (5 bases). The V end lost 3 bases, the J end lost 2 bases, and 11 bases lay between the germline ends. Germline loops: CDR1 SGHTA, CDR2 FQGNSA. CDR3 length: 14 amino acids.